Below are 22 T cell receptor beta chains sequenced from a single sample in a study of blood T cell repertoires in COVID-19. Repertoires were generated with immunoSEQ multiplex PCR, while TCRdb's copy carries only in-frame clones and drops some. This sample carries about 30,000 clones, roughly nine tenths of them seen once, and the ten largest clones take around 10%. Source material: peripheral blood. Source of these receptors: a human donor in a cohort sampled during active COVID-19.

The chain is built from TRBV5-4 and TRBJ2-1; D remains ambiguous. This CDR3 region has 13 residues. Germline values: CDR1 SGHNT, CDR2 YYREEE (reference sequence). The V gene lost 1 base and the J gene lost 5 bases, with 7 bases spanning the gap. Here the CDR3 DNA reads TGTGCCAGCAGCTTGTCCTACCACAATGAGCAGTTCTTC. It encodes CASSLSYHNEQFF. Based on the CDR3 plus reference TRBV5-4 and TRBJ2-1, the full variable domain is ETGVTQSPTHLIKTRGQQVTLRCSSQSGHNTVSWYQQALGQGPQFIFQYYREEENGRGNFPPRFSGLQFPNYSSELNVNALELDDSALYLCASSLSYHNEQFFGPGTRLTVL.

The chain links TRBV12-3 or TRBV12-4 to TRBJ2-7; 7 positions match TRBD1. V lost 6 bases to trimming and J lost 5 bases; unmatched junction nucleotides: 7. The CDR3 loop spans 13 amino acids. The CDR3 sequence: CASRPGTAHEQYF. DNA of the CDR3: TGTGCCAGCAGGCCCGGGACAGCGCACGAGCAGTACTTC.

The sample holds one count of this clone. CDR3 in DNA: TGTGCCAGCTCGCCCGACAGGGCGACGAGCACCTATGGCTACACCTTC. This sequence encodes CASSPDRATSTYGYTF. The gene calls are TRBV6-6 and TRBJ1-2; 7 bases match TRBD1. V lost 8 bases, J lost 4 bases, and 16 bases stayed unmatched. CDR3 length: 16 residues. Germline CDR1 is MNHNY and CDR2 is SVGAGI (reference sequence).

This chain joins TRBV2 and TRBJ1-6; D gene ambiguous. Trimming left V 1 base short and J 7 bases short, with 8 bases between. This CDR3 comprises 14 residues. Germline V lookup: CDR1 SNHLY, CDR2 FYNNEI. The CDR3 protein is CASSEVGGNSPLHF. Written as DNA, the CDR3 is TGTGCCAGCAGTGAAGTGGGCGGGAATTCACCCCTCCACTTT.

The genes are TRBV10-3 and TRBJ2-3; unclear D gene. The ends were cut back, 3 bases at V and 3 bases at J, with 10 bases in the middle. In germline, CDR1 is ENHRY, CDR2 SYGVKD. This CDR3 is 14 amino acids long. The CDR3 sequence is CAISDQSTTDTQYF. CDR3 bases: TGTGCCATCAGTGACCAATCGACTACAGATACGCAGTATTTT.

The J gene is TRBJ1-5, the V gene TRBV15, with 8 bases fitting TRBD1. The CDR3 has 14 residues. CDR1 LNHNV and CDR2 YYDKDF come from the germline V gene (reference sequence). V shed 3 bases, J shed 4 bases, and the junction held 2 bases outside the gene matches. CDR3 protein: CATSSGQGNQPQHF. For the CDR3, the DNA is TGTGCCACCAGCAGTGGACAGGGTAATCAGCCCCAGCATTTT. Based on the CDR3 plus reference TRBV15 and TRBJ1-5, the full variable domain is DAMVIQNPRYQVTQFGKPVTLSCSQTLNHNVMYWYQQKSSQAPKLLFHYYDKDFNNEADTPDNFQSRRPNTSFCFLDIRSPGLGDTAMYLCATSSGQGNQPQHFGDGTRLSIL.

V is TRBV5-8 and J is TRBJ2-3; no clear D. Trimming shortened V by 2 bases and J by 2 bases, and 15 bases separated the two germline ends. The CDR3 covers 16 residues. Germline-derived CDR1 and CDR2 are SGHTS and YDEGEE. The CDR3 loop is CASSLNLRQDTDTQYF. The CDR3 region has the DNA TGTGCCAGCAGCTTAAATTTGCGTCAGGACACAGATACGCAGTATTTT. Filled out from reference TRBV5-8 and TRBJ2-3, the complete variable domain reads EAGVTQSPTHLIKTRGQQATLRCSPISGHTSVYWYQQALGLGLQFLLWYDEGEERNRGNFPPRFSGRQFPNYSSELNVNALELEDSALYLCASSLNLRQDTDTQYFGPGTRLTVL.

V gene TRBV19 combines with J gene TRBJ1-4; the D gene is possibly TRBD1 (5 bases). Per the germline V gene, CDR1 is LNHDA and CDR2 is SQIVND (reference sequence). This CDR3 comprises 18 residues. Trimming cost V 4 bases and J 0 bases, with 18 bases left between them. DNA of the CDR3: TGTGCCAGTAGTAGGAAGGCAGGGCAGACTGCAACTAATGAAAAACTGTTTTTT. It codes for CASSRKAGQTATNEKLFF. Full variable domain (remainder filled in from reference TRBV19 and TRBJ1-4): DGGITQSPKYLFRKEGQNVTLSCEQNLNHDAMYWYRQDPGQGLRLIYYSQIVNDFQKGDIAEGYSVSREKKESFPLTVTSAQKNPTAFYLCASSRKAGQTATNEKLFFGSGTQLSVL.

This chain joins TRBV11-2 and TRBJ1-2; tentative D call: TRBD1 (5 bases). Trimming took 1 base from V and 0 from J, leaving 6 bases between them. The germline gives CDR1 SGHAT, CDR2 FQNNGV. This CDR3 region has 14 residues. The CDR3 protein is CASSLGQSNYGYTF. The CDR3 DNA sequence: TGTGCCAGCAGCTTAGGACAGTCTAACTATGGCTACACCTTC.

This chain joins TRBV19 and TRBJ1-1; TRBD1 aligns across 8 bases. Trimming cost V 8 bases and J 5 bases; bases outside gene matches: 10. From germline, CDR1 is LNHDA and CDR2 SQIVND (reference sequence). The CDR3 extends over 14 amino acids. The CDR3 coding sequence is TGTGCCAGTGCTGAACAGGGGGGGCCTACTGAAGCTTTCTTT. Translation: CASAEQGGPTEAFF.

The chain couples TRBV6-6 to TRBJ1-1, with D tentatively TRBD1 (5 bases). The CDR3 consists of 16 residues. Looked up from germline, CDR1 is MNHNY and CDR2 is SVGAGI (reference sequence). V lost 5 bases and J lost 4, with 20 bases in between. The CDR3 nucleotides read TGTGCCAGCAGTCCCCTTCGGGCAGGGATGAGCACTGAAGCTTTCTTT. Its protein is CASSPLRAGMSTEAFF.

The V call is TRBV5-6, the J call TRBJ1-1; 8 positions agree with TRBD1. V dropped 4 bases and J dropped 1; count of bases not matched to a gene: 9. Germline loops: CDR1 SGHDT, CDR2 YYEEEE. This CDR3 has 16 residues. The CDR3, as DNA: TGTGCCAGCAGCCGACCGGGACAGGCAGAGAACACTGAAGCTTTCTTT. Protein sequence: CASSRPGQAENTEAFF.

The genes are TRBV4-1 and TRBJ2-1; a possible D gene is TRBD1 (6 bases). CDR1 is MGHRA and CDR2 is YSYEKL in the germline V gene. Trimming took 4 bases from V and 5 from J, leaving 12 bases between them. The CDR3 extends over 14 amino acids. This CDR3 is CASSLNTGNNEQFF. The CDR3 DNA is TGCGCCAGCAGCCTGAACACAGGGAACAATGAGCAGTTCTTC.

The sample holds one count of this clone. The V and J genes are TRBV19 and TRBJ2-5, with 9 positions matching TRBD1. The ends lost 6 bases at V and 4 bases at J; junction bases unmatched: 9. CDR3 length: 15 residues. Germline V gene sequence: CDR1 LNHDA, CDR2 SQIVND (reference sequence). This CDR3 reads CASRTVGDRVETQYF. CDR3 coding DNA: TGTGCCAGTAGAACTGTGGGGGACAGGGTAGAGACCCAGTACTTC.

The gene calls are TRBV28 and TRBJ1-5; TRBD1 agrees at 9 bases. Looked up from germline, CDR1 is MDHEN and CDR2 is SYDVKM. CDR3 size: 17 residues. Trimming at V came to 0 bases and at J to 2 bases, leaving 5 bases not matched to a gene. CDR3 DNA sequence: TGTGCCAGCAGTTTATGGGGGGGACAGGGAGGCAATCAGCCCCAGCATTTT. Translating gives CASSLWGGQGGNQPQHF. The variable domain in full, with the rest retrieved from reference TRBV28 and TRBJ1-5, is DVKVTQSSRYLVKRTGEKVFLECVQDMDHENMFWYRQDPGLGLRLIYFSYDVKMKEKGDIPEGYSVSREKKERFSLILESASTNQTSMYLCASSLWGGQGGNQPQHFGDGTRLSIL.

The rearrangement joins TRBV11-2 to TRBJ2-1; D is possibly TRBD2 (5 bases). V lost 6 bases, J lost 4 bases, and 16 bases lay in between. This CDR3 region has 15 residues. CDR1 SGHAT and CDR2 FQNNGV come from the germline V gene. The CDR3: CASRLIRGNYNEQFF. In DNA, the CDR3 is TGTGCCAGCAGACTCATTCGGGGTAATTACAATGAGCAGTTCTTC.

Here the CDR3 reads CASRTGTDYTGELFF. The CDR3, as DNA: TGTGCCAGCAGAACCGGGACAGACTACACCGGGGAGCTGTTTTTT. The V and J genes are TRBV9 and TRBJ2-2, with 7 bases lining up with TRBD1. The CDR3 has 15 amino acids. V lost 5 bases and J lost 3; bases outside the gene matches: 7. The V gene's germline CDR1 is SGDLS and CDR2 YYNGEE.

The count of this clone is one. The chain links TRBV5-5 to TRBJ2-3; TRBD1 matches at 8 bases. The CDR3 is 16 residues long. CDR1 and CDR2 from the germline V gene are SGHKS and YYEKEE (reference sequence). Germline trimming cut 3 bases from V and 5 bases from J; bases unmatched to any gene: 11. This chain's CDR3 is CASSSTTPTGVDTQYF. The DNA for the CDR3 is TGTGCCAGCAGCTCGACAACCCCGACAGGGGTAGATACGCAGTATTTT.

This chain uses TRBV6-5 with TRBJ1-1, with 8 bases matching TRBD1. Germline V gene data show CDR1 as MNHEY and CDR2 as SVGAGI. V shed 6 bases, J shed 0 bases, and the junction held 6 bases outside the gene matches. This CDR3 is 15 amino acids long. This CDR3 reads CASRDRGSMNTEAFF. DNA for the CDR3: TGTGCCAGCAGAGACAGGGGAAGCATGAACACTGAAGCTTTCTTT.

The chain joins TRBV5-8 to TRBJ2-7; D ambiguous. The length of the CDR3 is 15 residues. Trimming removed 4 bases from V and 2 bases from J, with 16 bases in between. Germline assignment: CDR1 SGHTS and CDR2 YDEGEE. The DNA of the CDR3 is TGTGCCAGCAGCCCTCCGGTACCTGTGACCTACGAGCAGTACTTC. This codes for CASSPPVPVTYEQYF.

The V call is TRBV4-2, the J call TRBJ2-3; tentative D call: TRBD2 (6 bases). The CDR3 sequence is 15 residues long. V lost 4 bases, J lost 4 bases, and 15 bases lay in between. Germline assignment: CDR1 LGHNA and CDR2 YNFKEQ. CDR3 nucleotides: TGTGCCAGCAGCCCAGGTAATCGACTAGCAGATACGCAGTATTTT. Its protein product is CASSPGNRLADTQYF.

V usage is TRBV11-2 and J usage is TRBJ2-7; TRBD1 matches 7 bases. V gave up 2 bases and J gave up 2 bases; unmatched junction bases: 3. CDR3 length: 14 residues. Germline V gene lookup returns CDR1 SGHAT and CDR2 FQNNGV. The CDR3 region is CASSLKGGAYEQYF. In DNA form, the CDR3 reads TGTGCCAGCAGCTTAAAAGGGGGCGCCTACGAGCAGTACTTC.